This TCR beta chain appears in the sequencing data of a study of T cells in localized non-small cell lung cancer. General study findings and limits: Among the tissues sampled, uninvolved adjacent lung had the highest T cell clonality, above tumor. Because sequencing included only one region (of the tumor), heterogeneity remains possible. Paired adjacent lung recovered a median approximately 57 of the top 100 tumor clones. Higher blood T cell density went with longer overall survival.

Per the germline V gene, CDR1 is SGHNT and CDR2 is YYREEE (reference sequence). V was pared by 3 bases and J by 8 bases, with 12 bases between. This CDR3 is built from 13 residues. Details on this clone: Its antigen is currently unknown.

The table came from immunoSEQ multiplex PCR; TCRdb's copy has only in-frame clones and leaves some out. The table lists tens of thousands of clones, roughly 90% of them singletons. The rearrangement joins TRBV5-4 to TRBJ2-1; D may match TRBD1 or TRBD2 (6 bases each). This receptor was identified in a woman aged 35-75 years with stage I lung adenocarcinoma. This specimen consisted of peripheral blood, obtained before any cancer treatment. The CDR3 DNA is TGTGCCAGCAGCTGGGGGGCTAGTGATGAGCAGTTCTTC. Its protein product is CASSWGASDEQFF.